This T cell receptor beta chain was identified during a study of cytomegalovirus exposure and HLA in healthy donors. Overall study findings and caveats: Later work found most CMV-associated TCR beta chains apparently HLA-restricted.

Germline CDR1 MGHRA, CDR2 YSYEKL. The CDR3 runs to 17 residues. J lost 2 bases, V lost 2 bases, and 8 bases had no gene match. A multiplex PCR was run with 60 Vbeta primers and 13 Jbeta primers. This table comes from immunoSEQ multiplex PCR, and its TCRdb copy is limited to in-frame clones, with some not included. Of roughly 150,000 clones in the sample, 75% to 90% are singletons; the top ten hold around 1.4%. A note on this clone: What it binds is not known.

The sequence came from a woman between 18 and 30 years old in good health and CMV-seronegative. Sequencing was performed on PBMCs. The chain is built from TRBV4-1 and TRBJ1-5; 8 positions agree with TRBD1. CDR3 nucleotides: TGCGCCAGCAGCCAATTCACCCCGGGACAGGGCAATCAGCCCCAGCATTTT. As protein: CASSQFTPGQGNQPQHF.